The rows below give T cell receptor beta chains drawn from one sample of a study of cytomegalovirus exposure and HLA in healthy donors. The data were produced by immunoSEQ multiplex PCR, yet TCRdb's version contains in-frame clones alone and is incomplete. The data contain about 67,000 clones, 85% to 90% of them seen just once; the ten biggest clones take up about 12%. The specimen sequenced was PBMCs. All receptors derive from a woman aged 30 to 39 in good health and CMV-seropositive. CDR3s include the opening cysteine and the closing phenylalanine or tryptophan. The order of the fields is clone size, V gene, J gene, D gene, CDR3 DNA, CDR3 protein. The D gene is left open where the match is weak. Only some rows state a clone size, as once, few, many or a class for expanded clones.

clone size: .
V gene: TRBV11-2
J gene: TRBJ2-1
D gene: TRBD2
CDR3 DNA: TGTGCCAGCACTTCCCACGTGGGGGGGGCCTACAATGAGCAGTTCTTC
CDR3 protein: CASTSHVGGAYNEQFF

clone size: .
V gene: TRBV6-1
J gene: TRBJ1-5
D gene: TRBD1
CDR3 DNA: TGTGCCAGCAGTGCACCGGGACAGAGGCGCAATCAGCCCCAGCATTTT
CDR3 protein: CASSAPGQRRNQPQHF

clone size: .
V gene: TRBV2
J gene: TRBJ2-7
D gene: .
CDR3 DNA: TGTGCCAGCAAAGAAACAGGCACCTACGAGCAGTACTTC
CDR3 protein: CASKETGTYEQYF

clone size: .
V gene: TRBV30
J gene: TRBJ2-1
D gene: .
CDR3 DNA: TGTGCCTGGAGCCCAGGACAGCTCATCTACAATGAGCAGTTCTTC
CDR3 protein: CAWSPGQLIYNEQFF

clone size: .
V gene: TRBV19
J gene: TRBJ2-2
D gene: .
CDR3 DNA: TGTGCCACCCTACAGGGTTCCGGGGAGCTGTTTTTT
CDR3 protein: CATLQGSGELFF

clone size: .
V gene: TRBV9
J gene: TRBJ1-2
D gene: TRBD1
CDR3 DNA: TGTGCCAGCAGCGTAGGAGAAGGGGGCTCCTATGGCTACACCTTC
CDR3 protein: CASSVGEGGSYGYTF

clone size: .
V gene: TRBV27
J gene: TRBJ2-7
D gene: TRBD1
CDR3 DNA: TGTGCCAGCAGCCCGGGGGGACAGGGGTCCAACGAGCAGTACTTC
CDR3 protein: CASSPGGQGSNEQYF

clone size: .
V gene: TRBV7-2
J gene: TRBJ2-5
D gene: TRBD2
CDR3 DNA: TGTGCCAGCAGCTTTACGCTAGCGGACCACCGGACCCAGTACTTC
CDR3 protein: CASSFTLADHRTQYF

clone size: .
V gene: TRBV12-5
J gene: TRBJ2-5
D gene: TRBD1
CDR3 DNA: TGTGCTAGTGGTGCCGTAGGGGACAGGGGGCCGGAGACCCAGTACTTC
CDR3 protein: CASGAVGDRGPETQYF

clone size: .
V gene: TRBV28
J gene: TRBJ1-2
D gene: .
CDR3 DNA: TGTGCCAGCAGTTTTGTAGTCGCCTATGGCTACACCTTC
CDR3 protein: CASSFVVAYGYTF

clone size: .
V gene: TRBV5-1
J gene: TRBJ1-2
D gene: TRBD1
CDR3 DNA: TGCGCCAGCAGCTTCACAGGGGGAAGTCAATATGGCTACACCTTC
CDR3 protein: CASSFTGGSQYGYTF

clone size: .
V gene: TRBV7-9
J gene: TRBJ2-1
D gene: .
CDR3 DNA: TGTGCCAGCAGCTCGCAGTCGAATGAGCAGTTCTTC
CDR3 protein: CASSSQSNEQFF

clone size: .
V gene: TRBV19
J gene: TRBJ1-5
D gene: TRBD1
CDR3 DNA: TGTGCCAGTAGTATTGGGGGCGGACAGGGGGCGTTTCGCAATCAGCCCCAGCATTTT
CDR3 protein: CASSIGGGQGAFRNQPQHF

clone size: .
V gene: TRBV6-1
J gene: TRBJ2-7
D gene: TRBD1
CDR3 DNA: TGTGCCAGCAGTGGACAGGGGCGGGAGCAGTACTTC
CDR3 protein: CASSGQGREQYF

clone size: .
V gene: TRBV6-1
J gene: TRBJ2-7
D gene: TRBD1
CDR3 DNA: TGTGCCAGCAGTGAAGCTCCAGACAGGGGAAGGTACTTC
CDR3 protein: CASSEAPDRGRYF

clone size: few
V gene: TRBV12-5
J gene: TRBJ2-1
D gene: .
CDR3 DNA: TGTGCTAGTGGTTTGGTACCTAGTCCCTTAGTAAGGAATGAGCAGTTCTTC
CDR3 protein: CASGLVPSPLVRNEQFF

clone size: .
V gene: TRBV29-1
J gene: TRBJ1-6
D gene: .
CDR3 DNA: TGCAGCGTACAAGTCGATTATAATTCACCCCTCCACTTT
CDR3 protein: CSVQVDYNSPLHF

clone size: .
V gene: TRBV28
J gene: TRBJ1-5
D gene: .
CDR3 DNA: TGTGCCAGCAGTTTGATCAGGAGCAATCAGCCCCAGCATTTT
CDR3 protein: CASSLIRSNQPQHF

clone size: .
V gene: TRBV5-5
J gene: TRBJ2-1
D gene: .
CDR3 DNA: TGTGCCAGCAGCTTGGTAGGTAGCGGCTACAATGAGCAGTTCTTC
CDR3 protein: CASSLVGSGYNEQFF

clone size: .
V gene: TRBV7-9
J gene: TRBJ1-3
D gene: TRBD1
CDR3 DNA: TGTGCCAGCAGCTTATTACAGGGGAGAGGAAACACCATATATTTT
CDR3 protein: CASSLLQGRGNTIYF

clone size: .
V gene: TRBV19
J gene: TRBJ2-4
D gene: TRBD2
CDR3 DNA: TGTGCCAGTAAAACGGGGAGTAGCGGGGGGATTCAGTACTTC
CDR3 protein: CASKTGSSGGIQYF

clone size: .
V gene: TRBV19
J gene: TRBJ2-4
D gene: TRBD2
CDR3 DNA: TGTGCCAGTAGTCCCCCCCGGGCGGGAGGAGTTGGTTGGAAAGAAAAAAACATTCAGTACTTC
CDR3 protein: CASSPPRAGGVGWKEKNIQYF

clone size: .
V gene: TRBV18
J gene: TRBJ1-1
D gene: .
CDR3 DNA: TGTGCCAGCTCACGATCCAAAGGGGGGGACACTGAAGCTTTCTTT
CDR3 protein: CASSRSKGGDTEAFF

clone size: .
V gene: TRBV30
J gene: TRBJ2-2
D gene: TRBD1
CDR3 DNA: TGTGCCTGGAAGGGACAGGGAGACGGGGAGCTGTTTTTT
CDR3 protein: CAWKGQGDGELFF

clone size: .
V gene: TRBV5-1
J gene: TRBJ1-2
D gene: .
CDR3 DNA: TGCGCCAGCAGCCAGGCTTCAAACTATGGCTACACCTTC
CDR3 protein: CASSQASNYGYTF

clone size: once
V gene: TRBV5-4
J gene: TRBJ1-6
D gene: .
CDR3 DNA: TGTGCCAGCAGCTTCGGGGGGCCCTCGGCCTCACCCCTCCACTTT
CDR3 protein: CASSFGGPSASPLHF

clone size: once
V gene: TRBV5-4
J gene: TRBJ2-3
D gene: TRBD1
CDR3 DNA: TGTGCCAGCAGTTGGGACAGGACTAGCACAGATACGCAGTATTTT
CDR3 protein: CASSWDRTSTDTQYF

clone size: few
V gene: TRBV28
J gene: TRBJ2-1
D gene: .
CDR3 DNA: TGTGCCACCGCCGGGGACTACAATGAGCAGTTCTTC
CDR3 protein: CATAGDYNEQFF

clone size: .
V gene: TRBV7-2
J gene: TRBJ1-1
D gene: .
CDR3 DNA: TGTGCCAGCAGCCGAGCGACAGCTCTGAACACTGAAGCTTTCTTT
CDR3 protein: CASSRATALNTEAFF

clone size: .
V gene: TRBV2
J gene: TRBJ2-7
D gene: TRBD2
CDR3 DNA: TGTGCCAGCAGGGGACTAGCGGACTCCTACGAGCAGTACTTC
CDR3 protein: CASRGLADSYEQYF

clone size: once
V gene: TRBV19
J gene: TRBJ1-2
D gene: .
CDR3 DNA: TGTGCCAGTAGTATATCCCCGAGGGGAGGTGGAGGCTACACCTTT
CDR3 protein: CASSISPRGGGGYTF

clone size: once
V gene: TRBV11-2
J gene: TRBJ2-7
D gene: TRBD1
CDR3 DNA: TGTGCCAGCAGCAGGGACAGGGGCGAGCAGTACTTC
CDR3 protein: CASSRDRGEQYF

clone size: .
V gene: TRBV27
J gene: TRBJ2-5
D gene: .
CDR3 DNA: TGTGCCAGCAGTACCGGGACAAGAGAGACCCAGTACTTC
CDR3 protein: CASSTGTRETQYF

clone size: .
V gene: TRBV5-4
J gene: TRBJ2-7
D gene: TRBD2
CDR3 DNA: TGTGCCAGCAGTTCTCAAACCGGGACTAACTACGAGCAGTACTTC
CDR3 protein: CASSSQTGTNYEQYF

clone size: .
V gene: TRBV4-1
J gene: TRBJ2-1
D gene: .
CDR3 DNA: TGCGCCAGCAGCCAAGATGACAGGTACAATGAGCAGTTCTTC
CDR3 protein: CASSQDDRYNEQFF

clone size: .
V gene: TRBV5-5
J gene: TRBJ1-2
D gene: .
CDR3 DNA: TGTGCCAGCAGCTTGGAAACAGGCCTTACTAACTATGGCTACACCTTC
CDR3 protein: CASSLETGLTNYGYTF

clone size: .
V gene: TRBV2
J gene: TRBJ1-1
D gene: .
CDR3 DNA: TGTGCCAGCAGTGAGAGGTCCGGGAAAGCTTTCTTT
CDR3 protein: CASSERSGKAFF

clone size: few
V gene: TRBV18
J gene: TRBJ2-2
D gene: TRBD2
CDR3 DNA: TGTGCCAGCTCACCAGCCCGACTAGCGGGAGCGAGTACCGGGGAGCTGTTTTTT
CDR3 protein: CASSPARLAGASTGELFF

clone size: .
V gene: TRBV28
J gene: TRBJ1-2
D gene: TRBD1
CDR3 DNA: TGTGCCAGCAGTCCTCCGACAGGGGTCTATGGCTACACCTTC
CDR3 protein: CASSPPTGVYGYTF

clone size: once
V gene: TRBV9
J gene: TRBJ2-5
D gene: .
CDR3 DNA: TGTGCCAGCAGCCCCACCCTATTCGAGACCCAGTACTTC
CDR3 protein: CASSPTLFETQYF

clone size: .
V gene: TRBV9
J gene: TRBJ2-2
D gene: TRBD1
CDR3 DNA: TGTGCCAGCAGCCCTACCTTGGGCAGGGGGACCGGGGAGCTGTTTTTT
CDR3 protein: CASSPTLGRGTGELFF

clone size: .
V gene: TRBV9
J gene: TRBJ1-3
D gene: .
CDR3 DNA: TGTGCCAGCAGCGTAGCCGGTCAGGCTGGAAACACCATATATTTT
CDR3 protein: CASSVAGQAGNTIYF

clone size: .
V gene: TRBV5-1
J gene: TRBJ2-7
D gene: .
CDR3 DNA: TGCGCCAGCAGCTTGGGCGCTCAGGGACATGGAATCTACGAGCAGTACTTC
CDR3 protein: CASSLGAQGHGIYEQYF

clone size: .
V gene: TRBV28
J gene: TRBJ1-1
D gene: .
CDR3 DNA: TGTGCCAGCAGGACCCCCGAGGACACTGAAGCTTTCTTT
CDR3 protein: CASRTPEDTEAFF